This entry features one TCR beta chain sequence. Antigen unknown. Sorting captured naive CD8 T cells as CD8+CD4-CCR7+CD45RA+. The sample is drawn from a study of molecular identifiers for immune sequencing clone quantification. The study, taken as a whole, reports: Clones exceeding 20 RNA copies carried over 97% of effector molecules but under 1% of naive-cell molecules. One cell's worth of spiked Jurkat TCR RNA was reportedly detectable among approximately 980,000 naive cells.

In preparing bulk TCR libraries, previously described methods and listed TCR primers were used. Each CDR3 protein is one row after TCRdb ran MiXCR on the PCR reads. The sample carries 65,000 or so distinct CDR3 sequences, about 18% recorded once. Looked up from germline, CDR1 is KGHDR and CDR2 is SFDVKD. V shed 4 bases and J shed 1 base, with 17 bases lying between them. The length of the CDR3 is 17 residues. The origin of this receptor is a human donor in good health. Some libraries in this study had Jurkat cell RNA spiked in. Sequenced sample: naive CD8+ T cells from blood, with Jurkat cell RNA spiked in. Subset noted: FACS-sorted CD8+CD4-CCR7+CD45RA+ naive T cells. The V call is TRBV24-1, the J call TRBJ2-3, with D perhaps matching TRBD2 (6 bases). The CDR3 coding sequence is TGTGCCACCAGTGAACCACGTACCCTAGCGCGCACAGATACGCAGTATTTT. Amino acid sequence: CATSEPRTLARTDTQYF.